The T cell receptor (beta chain) described here comes from a study of prognosis after radiotherapy for stage I lung cancer. This clonotype was counted ten times or more. The CDR3 totals 15 residues. V lost 5 bases to trimming and J lost 2 bases, with 13 bases between them. CDR1 is MNHNS and CDR2 is SASEGT in the germline V gene. Multiplex PCR in two rounds served to amplify TCR beta CDR3 from genomic DNA. First-round PCR amplification was performed with primers specific to each TRBV and TRBJ gene. TCRdb re-derived calls from the multiplex PCR reads in MiXCR, one entry per CDR3 protein. This sample has approximately 23,000 distinct CDR3 sequences; 35% to 45% occur once, and the top ten carry about 56%.

The receptor was derived from a donor at least 50 years old with non-small cell lung cancer. The rearrangement uses TRBV6-1 and TRBJ1-5; D not certain. This sample comprised PBMCs, obtained before or after stereotactic body radiation therapy (not recorded which). This CDR3 is CASSPEAPRNQPQHF. CDR3 nucleotide sequence: TGTGCCAGCAGTCCCGAGGCTCCTCGCAATCAGCCCCAGCATTTT.